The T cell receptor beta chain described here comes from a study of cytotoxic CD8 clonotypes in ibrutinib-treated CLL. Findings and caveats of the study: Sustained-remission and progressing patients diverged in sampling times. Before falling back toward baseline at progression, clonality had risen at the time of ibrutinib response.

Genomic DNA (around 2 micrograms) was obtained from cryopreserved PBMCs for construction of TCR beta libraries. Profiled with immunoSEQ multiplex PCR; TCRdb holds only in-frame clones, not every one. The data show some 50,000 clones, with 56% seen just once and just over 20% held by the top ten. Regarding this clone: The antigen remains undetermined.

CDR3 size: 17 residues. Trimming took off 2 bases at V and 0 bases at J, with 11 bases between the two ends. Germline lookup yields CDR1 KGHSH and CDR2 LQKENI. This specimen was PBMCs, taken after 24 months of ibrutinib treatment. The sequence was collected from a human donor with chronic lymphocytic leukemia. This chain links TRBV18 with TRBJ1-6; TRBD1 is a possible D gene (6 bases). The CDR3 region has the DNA TGTGCCAGCTCACCAGGGACACCGAGCTCCTATAATTCACCCCTCCACTTT. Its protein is CASSPGTPSSYNSPLHF.